The present T cell receptor (delta chain) was sequenced within a study of gamma-delta chains in newborns, infants, children. At the level of the study: Microbial exposure reportedly drives polyclonal innate γδ T cell expansion after birth.

This clone came up a few times. One end of the junction does not line up with germline, which may come from a read error. This specimen includes other DNA sequences encoding the same CDR3. TCRdb reran clone calling via CATT on the reads. The repertoire holds several thousand delta-chain clones, with about 3.4% as singletons. There are 16 residues in the CDR3. Germline V gene lookup returns CDR1 GEAIGNYY and CDR2 EKD. Sequenced: blood. This sequence joins TRDV2 and TRDJ1; possible D gene TRDD3, 6 bases. This receptor was identified in a child who was a newborn, infant or young child, either healthy, febrile or measles-vaccinated (not recorded which). CDR3 loop: CACDTLTGLYTDKLIF. Here the CDR3 DNA reads TGCGCCTGTGACACACTTACTGGGTTATACACCGATAAACTCATCTTT.